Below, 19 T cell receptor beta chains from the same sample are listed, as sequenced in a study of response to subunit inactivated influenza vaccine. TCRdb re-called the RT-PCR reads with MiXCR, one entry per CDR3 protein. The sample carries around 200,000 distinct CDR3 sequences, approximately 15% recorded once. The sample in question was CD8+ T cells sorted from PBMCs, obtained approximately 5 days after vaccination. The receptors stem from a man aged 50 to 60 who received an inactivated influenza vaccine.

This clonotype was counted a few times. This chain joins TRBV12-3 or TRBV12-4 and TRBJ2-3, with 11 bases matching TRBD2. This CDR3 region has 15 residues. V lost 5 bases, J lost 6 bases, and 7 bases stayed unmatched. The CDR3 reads CASSPLGLAADTQYF. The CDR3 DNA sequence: TGTGCCAGCAGTCCACTGGGACTAGCGGCGGATACGCAGTATTTT.

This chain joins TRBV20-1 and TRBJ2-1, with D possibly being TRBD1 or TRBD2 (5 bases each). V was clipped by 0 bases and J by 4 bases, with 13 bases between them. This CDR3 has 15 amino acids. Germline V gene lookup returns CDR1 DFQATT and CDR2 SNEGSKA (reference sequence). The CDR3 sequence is CSARDRDPGYNEQFF. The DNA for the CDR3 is TGCAGTGCTAGAGACCGGGACCCCGGGTACAATGAGCAGTTCTTC.

Here the CDR3 DNA reads TGTGCCAGCAGTCGCCGACTAGCGGGAGGGGATACGCAGTATTTT. It encodes CASSRRLAGGDTQYF. The V and J genes are TRBV6-1 and TRBJ2-3; 14 bases match TRBD2. V lost 5 bases to trimming and J lost 6 bases; unmatched junction nucleotides: 4. This CDR3 is built from 15 residues. CDR1 MNHNS and CDR2 SASEGT come from the germline V gene.

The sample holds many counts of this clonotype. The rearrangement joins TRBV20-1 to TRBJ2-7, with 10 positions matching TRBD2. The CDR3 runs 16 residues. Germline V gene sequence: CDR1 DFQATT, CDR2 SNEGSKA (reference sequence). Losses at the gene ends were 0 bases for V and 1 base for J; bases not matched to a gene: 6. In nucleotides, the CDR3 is TGCAGTGCTAGAGATCTAGCGGGAGTTTGGTCCTACGAGCAGTACTTC. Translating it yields CSARDLAGVWSYEQYF.

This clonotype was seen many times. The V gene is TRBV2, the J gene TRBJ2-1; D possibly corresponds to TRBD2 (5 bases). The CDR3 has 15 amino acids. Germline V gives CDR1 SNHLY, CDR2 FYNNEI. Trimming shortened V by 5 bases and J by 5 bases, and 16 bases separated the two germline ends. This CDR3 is CASSLLDPLDNEQFF. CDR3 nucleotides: TGTGCCAGCAGTTTACTAGACCCCCTTGACAATGAGCAGTTCTTC.

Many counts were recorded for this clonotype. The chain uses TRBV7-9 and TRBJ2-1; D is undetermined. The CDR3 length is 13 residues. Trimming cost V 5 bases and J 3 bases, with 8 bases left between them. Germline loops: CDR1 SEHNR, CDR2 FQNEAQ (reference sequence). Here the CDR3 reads CASSPTDYNEQFF. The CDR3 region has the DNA TGTGCCAGCAGCCCTACCGACTACAATGAGCAGTTCTTC.

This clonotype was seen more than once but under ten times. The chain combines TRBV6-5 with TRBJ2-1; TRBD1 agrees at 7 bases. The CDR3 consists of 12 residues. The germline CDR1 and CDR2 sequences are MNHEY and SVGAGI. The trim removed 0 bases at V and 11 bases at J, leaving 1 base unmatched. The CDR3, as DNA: TGTGCCAGCAGTTACTCGGGACAGCAGCAGTTCTTC. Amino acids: CASSYSGQQQFF.

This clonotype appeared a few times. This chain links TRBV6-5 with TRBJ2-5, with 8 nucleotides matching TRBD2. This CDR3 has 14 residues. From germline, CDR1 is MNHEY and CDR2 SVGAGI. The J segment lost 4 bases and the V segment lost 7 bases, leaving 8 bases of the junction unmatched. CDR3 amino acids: CASNVAGSGETQYF. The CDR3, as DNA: TGTGCCAGCAATGTAGCGGGGTCCGGAGAGACCCAGTACTTC.

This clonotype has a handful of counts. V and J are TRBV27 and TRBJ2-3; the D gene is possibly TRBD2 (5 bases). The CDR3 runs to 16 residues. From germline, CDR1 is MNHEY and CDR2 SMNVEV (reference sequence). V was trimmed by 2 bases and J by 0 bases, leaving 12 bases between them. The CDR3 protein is CASSLTPRGSTDTQYF. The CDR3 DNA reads TGTGCCAGCAGTTTAACCCCCCGGGGTAGCACAGATACGCAGTATTTT.

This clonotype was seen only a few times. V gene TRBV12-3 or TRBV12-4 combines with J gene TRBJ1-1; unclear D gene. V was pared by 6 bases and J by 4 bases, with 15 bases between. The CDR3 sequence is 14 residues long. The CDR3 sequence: CASSPTRGFTEAFF. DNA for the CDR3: TGTGCCAGCAGCCCCACCCGGGGATTCACTGAAGCTTTCTTT.

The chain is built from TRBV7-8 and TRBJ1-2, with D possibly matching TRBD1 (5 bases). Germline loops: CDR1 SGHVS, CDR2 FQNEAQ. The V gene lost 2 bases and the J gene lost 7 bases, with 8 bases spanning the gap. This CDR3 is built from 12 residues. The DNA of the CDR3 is TGTGCCAGCAGCTTACCAGGGTTTGGCTACACCTTC. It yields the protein CASSLPGFGYTF.

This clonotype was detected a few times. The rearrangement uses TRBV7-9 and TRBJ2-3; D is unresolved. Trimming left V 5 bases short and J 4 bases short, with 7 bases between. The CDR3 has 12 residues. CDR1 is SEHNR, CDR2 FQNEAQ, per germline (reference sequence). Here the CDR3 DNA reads TGTGCCAGCAGCGCCGTGGCAGATACGCAGTATTTT. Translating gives CASSAVADTQYF.

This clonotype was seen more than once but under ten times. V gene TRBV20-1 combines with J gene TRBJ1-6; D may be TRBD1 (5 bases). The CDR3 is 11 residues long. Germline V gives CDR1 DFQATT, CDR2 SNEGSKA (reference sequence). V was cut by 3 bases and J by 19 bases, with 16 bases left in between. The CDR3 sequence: CSASWGRVAHF. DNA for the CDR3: TGCAGTGCTAGTTGGGGCAGGGTGGCGCACTTT.

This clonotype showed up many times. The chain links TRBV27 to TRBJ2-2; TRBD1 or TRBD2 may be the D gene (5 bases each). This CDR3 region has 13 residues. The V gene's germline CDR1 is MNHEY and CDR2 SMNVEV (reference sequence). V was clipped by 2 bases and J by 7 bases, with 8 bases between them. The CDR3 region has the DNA TGTGCCAGCAGTTTAGGGGGAAGCGGGGAGCTGTTTTTT. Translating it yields CASSLGGSGELFF.

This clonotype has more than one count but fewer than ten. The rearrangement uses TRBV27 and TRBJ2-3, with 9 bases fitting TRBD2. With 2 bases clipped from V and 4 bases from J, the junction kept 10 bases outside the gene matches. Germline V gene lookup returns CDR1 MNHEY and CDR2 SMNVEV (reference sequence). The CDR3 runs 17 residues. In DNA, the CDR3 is TGTGCCAGCAGTTTACTTAGGCGGGAGGGCCGGGCAGATACGCAGTATTTT. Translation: CASSLLRREGRADTQYF.

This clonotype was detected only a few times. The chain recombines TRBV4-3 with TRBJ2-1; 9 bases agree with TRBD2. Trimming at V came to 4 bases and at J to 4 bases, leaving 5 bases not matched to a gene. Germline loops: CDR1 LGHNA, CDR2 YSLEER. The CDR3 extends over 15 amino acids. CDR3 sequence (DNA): TGCGCCAGCAGCCCCGGGACTAGCATTTACAATGAGCAGTTCTTC. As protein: CASSPGTSIYNEQFF.

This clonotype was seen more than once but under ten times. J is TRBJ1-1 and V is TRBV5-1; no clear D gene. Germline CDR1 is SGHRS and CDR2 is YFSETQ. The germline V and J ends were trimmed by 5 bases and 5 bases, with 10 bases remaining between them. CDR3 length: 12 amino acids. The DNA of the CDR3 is TGCGCCAGCAGGGGAGCGGTTACTGAAGCTTTCTTT. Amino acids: CASRGAVTEAFF.

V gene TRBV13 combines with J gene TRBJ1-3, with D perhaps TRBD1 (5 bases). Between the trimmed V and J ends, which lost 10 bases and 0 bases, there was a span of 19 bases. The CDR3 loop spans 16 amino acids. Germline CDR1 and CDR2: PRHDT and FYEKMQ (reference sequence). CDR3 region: CATSETGGSSGNTIYF. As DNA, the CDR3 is TGTGCCACCTCCGAAACAGGCGGGAGCTCTGGAAACACCATATATTTT. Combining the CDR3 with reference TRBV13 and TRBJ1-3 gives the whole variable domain AAGVIQSPRHLIKEKRETATLKCYPIPRHDTVYWYQQGPGQDPQFLISFYEKMQSDKGSIPDRFSAQQFSDYHSELNMSSLELGDSALYFCATSETGGSSGNTIYFGEGSWLTVV.

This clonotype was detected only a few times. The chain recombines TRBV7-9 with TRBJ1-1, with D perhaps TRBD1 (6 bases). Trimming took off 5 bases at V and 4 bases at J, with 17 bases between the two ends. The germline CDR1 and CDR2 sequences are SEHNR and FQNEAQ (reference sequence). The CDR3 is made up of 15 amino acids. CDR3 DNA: TGTGCCAGCAGCCCCCCAGGGGTTGGAGGCACTGAAGCTTTCTTT. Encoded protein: CASSPPGVGGTEAFF.